This TCR beta chain is from a study of cytotoxic CD8 clonotypes in ibrutinib-treated CLL (dated by TCRdb to the early 2020s). General notes on the study: The cohort was composed of about 10 relapsed/refractory and roughly 16 treatment-naive patients; IGHV unmutated status was identified in fewer than 18 patients. Partial responses were observed in some 24 patients and complete responses in 2; after a median follow-up of 68 months, remission was maintained in approximately 14 patients and progression was observed in roughly 12. Samples at response were collected after a median of about 12 months of treatment, with a range of 6 to 36 months. An average of roughly 250,000 productive templates and 80,000 to 95,000 productive rearrangements was obtained per sample. Longitudinal samples were available for about 30% of the 86 trial participants. Cryopreserved peripheral blood mononuclear cells were collected at three points: before therapy, at response, and at either sustained remission or disease progression. The study at large found these results: Lymph node repertoires were not examined, and the timing of sampling was not matched between patients in sustained remission and those whose disease progressed. Clonality rose at ibrutinib response, remained stable during sustained remission, and dropped back toward baseline at progression. Public clonotypes were rare and either contracted or stayed stable during treatment, and the rise in clonality at ibrutinib response reflected the expansion of private clonotypes. Baseline clonality exceeded that of age-matched healthy donors and correlated strongly with circulating CD8+ T-cell counts.

On this clone: Its antigen has not been determined. There are no base qualities to consult, and no much larger clone falls within one base.

The germline V gene (reference sequence) yields SEHNR for CDR1 and FQNEAQ for CDR2. There are 18 amino acids in the CDR3, from cysteine to phenylalanine inclusive. Only the CDR3 DNA is retained, 54 bases long and in frame from the first base. Trimming at the junction amounts to 5 bases on V and 7 bases on J, and the germline ends lie 27 bases apart. About 2 micrograms of genomic DNA were extracted from cryopreserved PBMCs for TCR beta library preparation. Longitudinal blood samples from CLL patients receiving ibrutinib monotherapy were subjected to high-throughput TCR beta sequencing. The patients took part in an open-label, single-center phase 2 trial of ibrutinib monotherapy. The goal of deep resolution MiSeq sequencing was a depth between 1 in 1 million and 1 in 200,000 T cells, and coverage averaged 10x per clonotype. The immunoSEQ hsTCRB Kit was used to generate TCR beta libraries. The authors processed their data as follows. ImmunoSEQ Data Assistant and ImmunoSEQ Analyzer were used for data analysis, and V, D and J genes were assigned according to IMGT definitions. Clonality, with values ranging from 0 to 1, was calculated as one minus the normalized Shannon entropy of productive rearrangement frequencies. Only overrepresented clonotypes making up at least 0.05% of each patient's repertoire were included in the public clonotype analysis. Repertoires from 10 to 15 age-matched healthy donors in immuneACCESS were used as clonality controls. As stored in TCRdb, this immuneACCESS dataset retains in-frame rearrangements with V and J assigned. A fraction of the clones does not appear; measured against another copy, unresolved V genes explain less than half of the discrepancy, and the remainder lacks a known reason. D and trimming come from the DNA, and the V and J calls and clone size come from that table. The sample table lists 30,000 to 40,000 clones, 45% to 50% of them with a count of one. The ten most abundant clones make up approximately 19% of the sample.

This sample comprised PBMCs, obtained before ibrutinib treatment. Rearrangement joined TRBV7-9 to TRBJ2-1, and possibly TRBD2, on 6 matching bases. The clonotype originates from a human donor with chronic lymphocytic leukemia. Here the CDR3 is given as CASSHPRGGSFPGNEQFF. The base sequence is TGTGCCAGCAGCCACCCCCGGGGAGGCAGCTTCCCAGGGAATGAGCAGTTCTTC.